The 28 T cell receptor beta chains presented below share a single source sample, sequenced in a study of blood T cell repertoires in COVID-19. Repertoires were generated with immunoSEQ multiplex PCR, while TCRdb's copy carries only in-frame clones and drops some. Here the sample spans about 120,000 clones, about 85% being singletons. The sample consisted of peripheral blood. Every receptor here comes from a man in his sixties with acute or convalescent COVID-19.

This chain connects TRBV7-2 to TRBJ2-1; D possibly corresponds to TRBD1 (5 bases). The ends were cut back, 1 base at V and 8 bases at J, with 15 bases in the middle. The CDR3 is made up of 15 amino acids. Looked up from germline, CDR1 is SGHTA and CDR2 is FQGNSA. CDR3 in amino acids: CASSLGTLLKDEQFF. CDR3 in DNA: TGTGCCAGCAGCTTAGGGACACTCCTAAAGGATGAGCAGTTCTTC.

The chain combines TRBV27 with TRBJ2-1; perhaps TRBD1 as D (6 bases). V lost 7 bases to trimming and J lost 8 bases, with 12 bases between them. The CDR3 runs to 12 residues. CDR1 is MNHEY, CDR2 SMNVEV, per germline (reference sequence). CDR3 in amino acids: CASMQGWHEQFF. CDR3 bases: TGTGCCAGCATGCAGGGGTGGCATGAGCAGTTCTTC.

The chain combines TRBV21-1 with TRBJ1-5. TRBV21-1 is recorded as a pseudogene. This CDR3 is 21 amino acids long. In DNA, the CDR3 is TGTGCCAGCAGCAAAGTTGTCGACTCCCATACCCCCATTTATAGCAATCAGCCCCAGCATTTT. Translated, it gives CASSKVVDSHTPIYSNQPQHF.

V is TRBV5-1 and J is TRBJ2-3, with a possible D match to TRBD2 (5 bases). The CDR3 length is 17 residues. Germline V gene lookup returns CDR1 SGHRS and CDR2 YFSETQ. V shed 6 bases and J shed 0 bases, with 20 bases lying between them. The CDR3 protein is CASTLPSTGGSTDTQYF. CDR3 sequence (DNA): TGCGCCAGCACTCTTCCCTCGACTGGCGGGAGCACAGATACGCAGTATTTT.

The V call is TRBV2, the J call TRBJ1-1; no clear D. The V end was cut by 1 base, the J end by 0 bases, with 6 bases between. The CDR3 length is 14 residues. Germline CDR1 reads SNHLY; CDR2 reads FYNNEI. CDR3 sequence reads: CASSEEGVNTEAFF. CDR3 nucleotides: TGTGCCAGCAGTGAAGAGGGAGTGAACACTGAAGCTTTCTTT.

The CDR3 coding sequence is TGCGCCAGCAGCTTCACAGGGGGCCTTAGGGATGGCTACACCTTC. As protein: CASSFTGGLRDGYTF. J is TRBJ1-2 and V is TRBV5-1, with TRBD1 identical over 9 bases. CDR3 length: 15 residues. Trimming at V came to 2 bases and at J to 6 bases, leaving 8 bases not matched to a gene. The germline V gene encodes CDR1 SGHRS and CDR2 YFSETQ. The full variable domain, its missing parts supplied by reference TRBV5-1 and TRBJ1-2, is KAGVTQTPRYLIKTRGQQVTLSCSPISGHRSVSWYQQTPGQGLQFLFEYFSETQRNKGNFPGRFSGRQFSNSRSEMNVSTLELGDSALYLCASSFTGGLRDGYTFGSGTRLTVV.

The V and J genes are TRBV5-1 and TRBJ1-1; D unclear. V was clipped by 0 bases and J by 10 bases, with 16 bases between them. The CDR3 totals 14 residues. The germline V gene encodes CDR1 SGHRS and CDR2 YFSETQ. The CDR3 loop is CASSLGRELGLAFF. DNA for the CDR3: TGCGCCAGCAGCTTGGGCCGGGAACTTGGTTTAGCTTTCTTT.

V usage is TRBV7-9 and J usage is TRBJ2-3, with 9 nucleotides matching TRBD2. Germline V gene sequence: CDR1 SEHNR, CDR2 FQNEAQ (reference sequence). V lost 0 bases and J lost 5; bases outside the gene matches: 3. The CDR3 has 15 amino acids. Here the CDR3 reads CASSLAAGGEDTQYF. CDR3 in DNA: TGTGCCAGCAGCTTAGCGGCGGGGGGGGAAGATACGCAGTATTTT.

The chain employs TRBV28 and TRBJ1-2, with 8 nucleotides matching TRBD1. Germline CDR1 and CDR2: MDHEN and SYDVKM. The junction had 3 bases not matched to a gene; V was cut back by 6 bases and J by 3 bases. The CDR3 is 13 amino acids. CDR3 sequence: CASRYRGYYGYTF. The CDR3 DNA is TGTGCCAGCAGGTACAGGGGGTACTATGGCTACACCTTC.

The CDR3 here is CAISPKADEQFF. For the CDR3, the DNA is TGTGCCATCAGCCCCAAAGCGGATGAGCAGTTCTTC. The V call is TRBV10-3, the J call TRBJ2-1; D is possibly TRBD2 (5 bases). Germline lookup yields CDR1 ENHRY and CDR2 SYGVKD. Trimming removed 6 bases at V and 8 bases at J, with 11 bases between. CDR3 length: 12 amino acids.

The chain joins TRBV7-2 to TRBJ1-5; perhaps TRBD1 as D (5 bases). The CDR3 covers 15 residues. Germline V gene sequence: CDR1 SGHTA, CDR2 FQGNSA. Trimming pared 5 bases from V and 0 bases from J, leaving 11 bases between. The CDR3 sequence is CASSPGGSSNQPQHF. CDR3 sequence (DNA): TGTGCCAGCAGCCCGGGGGGGAGTAGCAATCAGCCCCAGCATTTT.

This clone was recorded a few times. The J gene is TRBJ1-2, the V gene TRBV12-3 or TRBV12-4, with 7 bases that match TRBD1. This CDR3 has 13 amino acids. Trimming took 6 bases from V and 7 from J; bases not matched to a gene: 8. The CDR3 coding sequence is TGTGCCAGCAGACGAACAGGGGTCTCTGGCTACACCTTC. Its protein product is CASRRTGVSGYTF.

The V and J genes are TRBV18 and TRBJ2-1, with D possibly being TRBD2 (6 bases). The germline CDR1 and CDR2 sequences are KGHSH and LQKENI. Trimming left V 2 bases short and J 8 bases short, with 16 bases between. The CDR3 is 15 amino acids. The chain's CDR3 is CASSPIREASDEQFF. CDR3 coding DNA: TGTGCCAGCTCACCAATCCGGGAAGCTAGCGATGAGCAGTTCTTC.

This clone turned up a few times. This sequence joins TRBV6-1 and TRBJ2-5; 10 bases are shared with TRBD1. J gave up 2 bases and V 4 bases, and 13 bases lay outside the gene matches. From germline, CDR1 is MNHNS and CDR2 SASEGT. The CDR3 consists of 18 residues. DNA of the CDR3: TGTGCCAGCAGTGGACAGTACCGGGACAGGGGTTCACAAGAGACCCAGTACTTC. This codes for CASSGQYRDRGSQETQYF.

The rearrangement joins TRBV24-1 to TRBJ2-1, with 11 bases identical to TRBD2. Unmatched junction bases numbered 4, after V lost 7 bases and J lost 3 bases. The CDR3 spans 15 residues. The germline V gene has CDR1 KGHDR and CDR2 SFDVKD. Here the CDR3 reads CATSSLAGGYNEQFF. As DNA, the CDR3 is TGTGCCACCAGCAGTCTAGCGGGAGGCTACAATGAGCAGTTCTTC.

This chain joins TRBV5-1 and TRBJ1-1; TRBD1 agrees at 10 bases. Trimming took 4 bases from V and 5 from J; bases not matched to a gene: 8. The germline V gene has CDR1 SGHRS and CDR2 YFSETQ. CDR3 length: 15 residues. The CDR3 sequence is CASSRTDRGRTEAFF. The CDR3 bases are TGCGCCAGCAGCCGAACCGACAGGGGGCGGACTGAAGCTTTCTTT.

CDR3 region: CASSLWAGQSYNEQFF. CDR3 coding DNA: TGTGCCAGCAGCTTGTGGGCGGGACAGTCCTACAATGAGCAGTTCTTC. The chain has TRBV5-4 and TRBJ2-1, with D perhaps matching TRBD1 (7 bases). Germline CDR1 reads SGHNT; CDR2 reads YYREEE (reference sequence). The V end was cut by 1 base, the J end by 1 base, with 12 bases between. The CDR3 runs 16 residues.

The gene calls are TRBV27 and TRBJ2-7; D not resolved. Trimming stripped 4 bases from V and 6 bases from J, with 10 bases between. In germline, CDR1 is MNHEY, CDR2 SMNVEV (reference sequence). The CDR3 covers 12 residues. As DNA, the CDR3 is TGTGCCAGCAGTTCTCCGGGTAGCGAGCAGTACTTC. Its translation: CASSSPGSEQYF.

This chain links TRBV3-1 (or the pseudogene TRBV3-2) with TRBJ2-1, with a possible D match to TRBD2 (5 bases). The CDR3 extends over 13 amino acids. Trimming removed 2 bases at V and 9 bases at J, with 11 bases between. Germline lookup yields CDR1 LGHDT and CDR2 YNNKEL (reference sequence). The CDR3: CASSQRLPSEQFF. CDR3 DNA: TGTGCCAGCAGCCAAAGACTACCCAGTGAGCAGTTCTTC.

The V gene is TRBV9, the J gene TRBJ2-2; possibly TRBD2 for D (6 bases). The V gene lost 0 bases and the J gene lost 5 bases, with 8 bases spanning the gap. This CDR3 has 14 residues. CDR1 and CDR2 from the germline V gene are SGDLS and YYNGEE. The CDR3 coding sequence is TGTGCCAGCAGCGTAGAGGGAGGTACCGGGGAGCTGTTTTTT. It is translated as CASSVEGGTGELFF.

The V and J genes are TRBV29-1 and TRBJ2-5; TRBD2 matches 7 bases. CDR1 and CDR2 from the germline V gene are SQVTM and ANQGSEA. After removal of 4 bases from V and 6 bases from J, the junction contained 2 bases not matched to a gene. The CDR3 consists of 11 residues. CDR3: CSVGEGQTQYF. The CDR3 DNA sequence: TGCAGCGTTGGGGAGGGTCAGACCCAGTACTTC.

V is TRBV27 and J is TRBJ1-5; 9 bases agree with TRBD1. The CDR3 has 15 amino acids. Germline assignment: CDR1 MNHEY and CDR2 SMNVEV (reference sequence). V was clipped by 4 bases and J by 6 bases; unmatched bases: 7. The DNA for the CDR3 is TGTGCCAGCAGTTCCTTCGGACAGGGGCGTCAGCCCCAGCATTTT. Amino acid sequence: CASSSFGQGRQPQHF.

This clone appeared once. The rearrangement links TRBV29-1 to TRBJ2-2; 7 bases fit TRBD1. Per germline, CDR1 SQVTM and CDR2 ANQGSEA. V lost 0 bases, J lost 1 base, and 5 bases stayed unmatched. The CDR3 is 16 amino acids. CDR3 sequence (DNA): TGCAGCGTTGAAGAGAGGGGGCGGATGAACACCGGGGAGCTGTTTTTT. Translating it yields CSVEERGRMNTGELFF.

As DNA, the CDR3 is TGTGCCAGCCTCCTAGGGGCCAAAGAGACCCAGTACTTC. It codes for CASLLGAKETQYF. The chain links TRBV12-3 or TRBV12-4 to TRBJ2-5, with a weak D call TRBD1 (5 bases). V lost 8 bases and J 3 bases, leaving 13 bases between the germline ends. The CDR3 covers 13 residues.

The genes are TRBV7-9 and TRBJ2-1; 8 nucleotides align to TRBD2. This CDR3 spans 14 amino acids. CDR1 is SEHNR, CDR2 FQNEAQ, per germline (reference sequence). V shed 4 bases, J shed 10 bases, and the junction held 9 bases outside the gene matches. Here the CDR3 reads CASSWAGGAGEQFF. The CDR3 DNA is TGTGCCAGCAGCTGGGCGGGGGGCGCAGGGGAGCAGTTCTTC.

V gene TRBV7-8 combines with J gene TRBJ1-2; D uncertain. Germline V gives CDR1 SGHVS, CDR2 FQNEAQ. CDR3 length: 14 amino acids. Between the trimmed V and J ends, which lost 1 base and 9 bases, there was a span of 15 bases. CDR3 protein: CASSLDRVVSRYTF. The CDR3, as DNA: TGTGCCAGCAGCTTAGACCGGGTAGTGTCGCGCTACACCTTC.

The chain joins TRBV18 to TRBJ2-1; 11 bases are shared with TRBD2. Per the germline V gene, CDR1 is KGHSH and CDR2 is LQKENI. Unmatched junction bases numbered 6, after V lost 3 bases and J lost 2 bases. There are 17 residues in the CDR3. CDR3 DNA: TGTGCCAGCTCACCTACTTCACTAGCGGGAGCCTACAATGAGCAGTTCTTC. Encoded protein: CASSPTSLAGAYNEQFF.

The rearrangement joins TRBV6-5 to TRBJ2-7; 9 bases match TRBD1. This CDR3 comprises 13 residues. V trimming: 5 bases; J trimming: 3 bases; junction bases outside the gene matches: 2. Per germline, CDR1 MNHEY and CDR2 SVGAGI. The CDR3 spells CASSRTGDYEQYF. The CDR3 DNA sequence: TGTGCCAGCAGTCGGACAGGGGACTACGAGCAGTACTTC.